The rows below give T cell receptor beta chains drawn from one sample of a study of control samples from healthy donors and cancer patients. TCRdb's copy holds only in-frame clones and misses some; the assay was immunoSEQ multiplex PCR. The data show around 130,000 clones, roughly 90% seen once. Sample: blood. All receptors derive from a man aged 45-65 years in good health. Both conserved end residues are part of each CDR3. Each record gives: clone size, J gene, V gene, D gene, CDR3 DNA, CDR3 protein. D genes are given only for firm matches. A row's size may be missing; if present it is once, few, many or a size class.

. TRBJ2-5 TRBV5-4 . TGTGCCAGCAGAAGACAGGCCTCTGAGGAAGAGACCCAGTACTTC CASRRQASEEETQYF
. TRBJ1-2 TRBV3-1/TRBV3-2 . TGTGCCAGCAGCCAAGTCGGATTTATATATGGCTACACCTTC CASSQVGFIYGYTF
. TRBJ2-1 TRBV19 TRBD2 TGTGCCAGTAGTATGGCGGGGGGGCGGATTGAGCAGTTCTTC CASSMAGGRIEQFF
. TRBJ2-7 TRBV19 TRBD1 TGTGCCAGTAGTCCTTGGGGACAGGGGTTCTCCTACGAGCAGTACTTC CASSPWGQGFSYEQYF
. TRBJ2-3 TRBV28 TRBD1 TGTGCCAGCCGGGACAGGTTTAGAGATAAGGATACGCAGTATTTT CASRDRFRDKDTQYF
. TRBJ2-2 TRBV20-1 TRBD1 TGCAGTGCTAGTGACAGGGGGCAAGGAGGGGAGCTGTTTTTT CSASDRGQGGELFF
few TRBJ1-4 TRBV2 . TGTGCCAGCAGTGAAGACAAGGGAAGACTGTTTTTT CASSEDKGRLFF
once TRBJ2-2 TRBV6-6 TRBD1 TGTGCCAGCAGTTCCCTGACAGGGGTCGCCGGGGAGCTGTTTTTT CASSSLTGVAGELFF
. TRBJ1-2 TRBV5-6 TRBD1 TGTGCCAGCAGCTTAGAACAGGGGAACTATGGCTACACCTTC CASSLEQGNYGYTF
. TRBJ2-2 TRBV29-1 TRBD2 TGCAGCGTTCTAACTAGCGGGAGATACACCGGGGAGCTGTTTTTT CSVLTSGRYTGELFF
. TRBJ2-7 TRBV5-1 . TGCGCCAGCAGCGTAGGGACACATAAGAAAACCTACGAGCAGTACTTC CASSVGTHKKTYEQYF
. TRBJ2-3 TRBV5-1 . TGCGCCAGCAGGTCTGGGGGCAACACAGATACGCAGTATTTT CASRSGGNTDTQYF
. TRBJ2-1 TRBV6-6 . TGTGCCAGCAGTTACTGGGACTGGCAGGGTGAGCAGTTCTTC CASSYWDWQGEQFF
once TRBJ1-2 TRBV19 . TGTGCCAGTAGTGGCCCCCTGGGCTATGGCTACACCTTC CASSGPLGYGYTF
. TRBJ2-1 TRBV11-1 TRBD2 TGTGCCAGCAGCTTAGCGCCTCCAGCGGGGGGGGCTAATGAGCAGTTCTTC CASSLAPPAGGANEQFF
. TRBJ1-1 TRBV27 . TGTGCCACCCAGTTCGGTTTGAACACTGAAGCTTTCTTT CATQFGLNTEAFF
. TRBJ2-1 TRBV5-6 . TGTGCCAGCAGCTTGATAGGCGATGAGCAGTTCTTC CASSLIGDEQFF
. TRBJ2-3 TRBV10-3 TRBD2 TGTGCCATCAGTGAGTCCCGGGGGGGGCGATTCGGAGATACGCAGTATTTT CAISESRGGRFGDTQYF
. TRBJ2-3 TRBV13 TRBD1 TGTGCCAGCAGCGATTCGGGGACAGGGTCAGTAGATACGCAGTATTTT CASSDSGTGSVDTQYF
. TRBJ2-2 TRBV19 TRBD1 TGTGCCAGTAGGGGAAAACAGGGGGCCACCGGGGAGCTGTTTTTT CASRGKQGATGELFF
once TRBJ2-7 TRBV27 TRBD1 TGTGCCAGCAGTTTTAGTCGGACAGGAGTCTACGAGCAGTACTTC CASSFSRTGVYEQYF
. TRBJ2-7 TRBV9 . TGTGCCAGCAGCGTAGGGCCCCGACAGCAGAGCTCCTACGAGCAGTACTTC CASSVGPRQQSSYEQYF
. TRBJ1-1 TRBV2 . TGTGCCAGCCAGGGGTTCAGTGAAGCTTTCTTT CASQGFSEAFF
few TRBJ2-2 TRBV12-3/TRBV12-4 . TGTGCCAGCAGTTTAGGCCGGGAGCTGTTTTTT CASSLGRELFF
. TRBJ2-5 TRBV3-1/TRBV3-2 . TGTGCCAGCAGCCAAGATGGGGGCAGAGAGACCCAGTACTTC CASSQDGGRETQYF
. TRBJ2-2 TRBV6-5 . TGTGCCAGCAGTTACTCCCCAGCTGTTAACACCGGGGAGCTGTTTTTT CASSYSPAVNTGELFF
. TRBJ1-2 TRBV10-3 TRBD1 TGTGCCATCAGCATCGGACAGGATACTAACTATGGCTACACCTTC CAISIGQDTNYGYTF
. TRBJ1-5 TRBV23-1 TRBD1 TGCGCCAGCAGTCAATGGGACAGAGAAATCAATCAGCCCCAGCATTTT CASSQWDREINQPQHF
. TRBJ2-1 TRBV5-1 . TGCGCCAGCAGCGCGGACAGGCGGGAGTTCAATGAGCAGTTCTTC CASSADRREFNEQFF
. TRBJ2-7 TRBV5-6 . TGTGCCAGCAGCTTGGGAAGACGGGACGAGCAGTACTTC CASSLGRRDEQYF
few TRBJ1-5 TRBV28 . TGTGCCAGCAGTGTCTCATTTTACGGGGGACTAAATCAGCCCCAGCATTTT CASSVSFYGGLNQPQHF
. TRBJ2-3 TRBV7-3 TRBD2 TGTGCCAGCAGCCCCGGGACTAGCGGGGGGAAGACAAAGAGCACAGATACGCAGTATTTT CASSPGTSGGKTKSTDTQYF
. TRBJ2-3 TRBV28 . TGTGCCAGCAGGAGGGACTTGATCGCAGATACGCAGTATTTT CASRRDLIADTQYF
. TRBJ1-1 TRBV5-1 TRBD1 TGCGCCAGCAGCTCACGGGACAGGGGGCGCGGTGAAGCTTTCTTT CASSSRDRGRGEAFF
. TRBJ2-1 TRBV7-8 TRBD2 TGTGCCAGCAGCCGCTTAACTAGCGGGTTCTCCTACAATGAGCAGTTCTTC CASSRLTSGFSYNEQFF
. TRBJ1-4 TRBV12-3/TRBV12-4 . TGTGCCAGCAGCGACAATTGGGGAAAACTGTTTTTT CASSDNWGKLFF
. TRBJ1-2 TRBV5-1 TRBD1 TGCGCCAGCAGCTATACAGGGGGCGCGTTATACGGCTACACCTTC CASSYTGGALYGYTF
. TRBJ1-2 TRBV25-1 TRBD1 TGTGCCAGCAGTGAGAGAACAGGGGGCGCAAATGGCTACACCTTC CASSERTGGANGYTF
. TRBJ2-5 TRBV29-1 . TGCAGCGTTGCCGAAGGCCAAGAGACCCAGTACTTC CSVAEGQETQYF
once TRBJ2-7 TRBV7-3 . TGTGCCAGCAGCTTAACGGGGGGGGCCAGCTCCTACGAGCAGTACTTC CASSLTGGASSYEQYF
. TRBJ1-5 TRBV28 . TGTGCCAGCGTAATTCGGCATGGGGGTGGTCGGCCCCAGCATTTT CASVIRHGGGRPQHF
. TRBJ2-2 TRBV5-4 TRBD1 TGTGCCAGCAGCCCGTCACCCGGGACAGGGGGCCTAACCGGGGAGCTGTTTTTT CASSPSPGTGGLTGELFF
. TRBJ1-1 TRBV6-5 . TGTGCCAGCAGCCGCGGGGGAGACACTGAAGCTTTCTTT CASSRGGDTEAFF
once TRBJ2-2 TRBV2 . TGTGCCAGCAGTGACGGGGGATTTGTGAACACCGGGGAGCTGTTTTTT CASSDGGFVNTGELFF
. TRBJ2-7 TRBV7-8 TRBD1 TGTGCCAGCAGCTTAGTTAGGGACAGATATACCTCCTACGAGCAGTACTTC CASSLVRDRYTSYEQYF
. TRBJ2-3 TRBV3-1/TRBV3-2 . TGTGCCAGCAGCCAAGAGGCTGGGGGGATGGTGGATACGCAGTATTTT CASSQEAGGMVDTQYF
. TRBJ1-1 TRBV5-1 TRBD1 TGCGCCAGCAGCTTGGATGACAGGGTATACCGTGAAGCTTTCTTT CASSLDDRVYREAFF